Below, 29 T cell receptor beta chains from the same sample are listed, as sequenced in a study of blood T cell repertoires in COVID-19. This table comes from immunoSEQ multiplex PCR, and its TCRdb copy is limited to in-frame clones, with some not included. The table lists about 350,000 clones, more than 75% of them singletons, with approximately 3% in the top ten. Sequencing input: PBMCs or T cells enriched from blood (not recorded which). These receptors all stem from a woman aged 25-40 years who had recovered from COVID-19.

The chain combines TRBV24-1 with TRBJ2-1; D remains unclear. Per the germline V gene, CDR1 is KGHDR and CDR2 is SFDVKD. V lost 4 bases to trimming and J lost 5 bases, with 11 bases between them. The CDR3 totals 14 residues. DNA of the CDR3: TGTGCCACCAGTGAGCCGGGTGGAAACAATGAGCAGTTCTTC. Translating gives CATSEPGGNNEQFF.

This chain joins TRBV7-9 and TRBJ1-1; the match to TRBD1 covers 9 bases. This CDR3 has 15 amino acids. V was clipped by 5 bases and J by 3 bases; unmatched bases: 7. CDR1 is SEHNR, CDR2 FQNEAQ, per germline (reference sequence). The CDR3 DNA is TGTGCCAGCAGCCCACAGGGGGCGGTGGACACTGAAGCTTTCTTT. Translation gives CASSPQGAVDTEAFF.

This clone has only one observation. In DNA form, the CDR3 reads TGTGCCAGTAGTATCGACAGGGACGCCTATGGCTACACCTTC. It codes for CASSIDRDAYGYTF. This chain connects TRBV19 to TRBJ1-2, with 7 bases aligning to TRBD1. Germline trimming cut 3 bases from V and 4 bases from J; bases unmatched to any gene: 5. Germline CDR1 LNHDA, CDR2 SQIVND (reference sequence). The CDR3 is 14 residues long.

The CDR3 loop is CAISESTGGNEQFF. The CDR3 bases are TGTGCCATCAGTGAGTCGACAGGGGGCAATGAGCAGTTCTTC. This chain connects TRBV10-3 to TRBJ2-1; 9 nucleotides agree with TRBD1. Germline trimming cut 0 bases from V and 6 bases from J; bases unmatched to any gene: 0. The CDR3 sequence is 14 residues long. Per the germline V gene, CDR1 is ENHRY and CDR2 is SYGVKD.

The rearrangement uses TRBV19 and TRBJ1-5; 8 nucleotides align to TRBD1. This CDR3 has 15 amino acids. Germline CDR1 and CDR2: LNHDA and SQIVND (reference sequence). The trim removed 5 bases at V and 4 bases at J, leaving 7 bases unmatched. The CDR3 sequence: CASSDYTGGNQPQHF. Written as DNA, the CDR3 is TGTGCCAGTAGTGATTATACAGGGGGTAATCAGCCCCAGCATTTT.

This chain joins TRBV12-5 and TRBJ1-3, with D perhaps matching TRBD1 (6 bases). With 2 bases removed from V and 7 bases from J, the gap between germline ends came to 12 bases. Germline V CDR1 and CDR2: LGHNT, FRNRAP. The CDR3 covers 14 residues. The CDR3 nucleotides read TGTGCTAGTGGTTTGACAGGGACCGCGAACACCATATATTTT. This gives the protein CASGLTGTANTIYF.

The rearrangement joins TRBV19 to TRBJ1-2; 7 bases fit TRBD1. The germline gives CDR1 LNHDA, CDR2 SQIVND (reference sequence). The CDR3 is 13 amino acids. The V and J ends lost 6 bases and 4 bases, in that order; junction bases with no gene match: 5. The CDR3 nucleotides read TGTGCCAGTAGACGGACAGGTTCCTATGGCTACACCTTC. Translated, it gives CASRRTGSYGYTF.

The chain couples TRBV4-2 to TRBJ2-3; 10 nucleotides line up with TRBD1. The CDR3 spans 17 residues. J lost 5 bases, V lost 1 base, and 9 bases had no gene match. Per germline, CDR1 LGHNA and CDR2 YNFKEQ. DNA of the CDR3: TGTGCCAGCAGCCAAGTTCACTGGGACAGGGGATTAGATACGCAGTATTTT. Translated: CASSQVHWDRGLDTQYF.

The chain carries TRBV6-5 and TRBJ2-7; D possibly corresponds to TRBD1 (5 bases). The CDR3 is 13 amino acids. The germline V gene has CDR1 MNHEY and CDR2 SVGAGI. Trimming left V 11 bases short and J 5 bases short, with 19 bases between. The CDR3 region is CASSSDSGNEQYF. The CDR3 nucleotides read TGTGCCTCTTCCAGTGACAGTGGCAACGAGCAGTACTTC.

This clone occurred a few times. This chain uses TRBV5-6 with TRBJ1-1; D possibly corresponds to TRBD1 (6 bases). V was trimmed by 4 bases and J by 1 base, leaving 14 bases between them. The CDR3 runs to 15 residues. Germline loops: CDR1 SGHDT, CDR2 YYEEEE. CDR3 DNA: TGTGCCAGCAGCCACGTAGCCAGGGGGAACACTGAAGCTTTCTTT. This sequence encodes CASSHVARGNTEAFF.

The table lists this clone with a few counts. This rearrangement joins TRBV28 to TRBJ2-1, with D possibly being TRBD1 (6 bases). V dropped 6 bases and J dropped 7 bases, with 16 bases sitting between them. CDR3 size: 14 residues. CDR1 and CDR2 from the germline V gene are MDHEN and SYDVKM. The CDR3: CASSQGLKLNEQFF. In DNA, the CDR3 is TGTGCCAGCAGCCAGGGGCTAAAACTAAATGAGCAGTTCTTC.

The chain uses TRBV5-1 and TRBJ2-5, with D perhaps TRBD1 (8 bases). V lost 1 base and J lost 3, with 16 bases in between. Germline CDR1 SGHRS, CDR2 YFSETQ. The CDR3 has 16 amino acids. The DNA of the CDR3 is TGCGCCAGCAGCTTGCGGGGGGCGACAGGGGAAGAGACCCAGTACTTC. It specifies CASSLRGATGEETQYF.

V gene TRBV28 combines with J gene TRBJ2-3, with D tentatively TRBD2 (5 bases). There are 14 residues in the CDR3. The germline gives CDR1 MDHEN, CDR2 SYDVKM. Trimming took off 3 bases at V and 5 bases at J, with 12 bases between the two ends. The CDR3 sequence: CASSFRGIKDTQYF. The CDR3 bases are TGTGCCAGCAGTTTCCGGGGTATTAAAGATACGCAGTATTTT.

The genes are TRBV5-4 and TRBJ2-7; TRBD2 matches 8 bases. Germline CDR1 reads SGHNT; CDR2 reads YYREEE (reference sequence). CDR3 length equals 17 residues. V dropped 4 bases and J dropped 3; count of bases not matched to a gene: 15. The CDR3 nucleotides are TGTGCCAGCAGCCCGGTATTGGCGCGGGGGGAGGACTACGAGCAGTACTTC. Translation gives CASSPVLARGEDYEQYF.

The V and J genes are TRBV4-1 and TRBJ2-3, with D tentatively TRBD1 (5 bases). The CDR3 contains 15 residues. Looked up from germline, CDR1 is MGHRA and CDR2 is YSYEKL. The V end lost 0 bases, the J end lost 4 bases, and 11 bases lay between the germline ends. CDR3 DNA sequence: TGCGCCAGCAGCCAAGATTGGGCCAGGGCAGATACGCAGTATTTT. Translating gives CASSQDWARADTQYF.

The chain couples TRBV27 to TRBJ2-3; the match to TRBD2 covers 7 bases. CDR3 length equals 15 residues. After removal of 10 bases from V and 0 bases from J, the junction contained 10 bases not matched to a gene. In germline, CDR1 is MNHEY, CDR2 SMNVEV (reference sequence). CDR3: CATSPRRGSTDTQYF. Here the CDR3 DNA reads TGTGCCACTTCGCCCCGGCGGGGGAGCACAGATACGCAGTATTTT.

The genes are TRBV7-8 and TRBJ2-7, with a possible D match to TRBD2 (6 bases). This CDR3 is built from 12 residues. Trimming removed 3 bases at V and 7 bases at J, with 10 bases between. Germline CDR1 reads SGHVS; CDR2 reads FQNEAQ. This CDR3 reads CASSLGGGEQYF. The CDR3 coding sequence is TGTGCCAGCAGCTTGGGAGGTGGGGAGCAGTACTTC.

V gene TRBV29-1 combines with J gene TRBJ2-7, with 8 nucleotides matching TRBD1. The V segment lost 4 bases and the J segment 2 bases; nucleotides outside the gene matches: 4. This CDR3 is built from 13 residues. Germline V gene lookup returns CDR1 SQVTM and CDR2 ANQGSEA. DNA of the CDR3: TGCAGCGTTGCGACAGGGGAGACCTACGAGCAGTACTTC. As protein: CSVATGETYEQYF.

V and J are TRBV5-1 and TRBJ1-1; 10 bases match TRBD1. The germline CDR1 and CDR2 sequences are SGHRS and YFSETQ. The CDR3 contains 18 residues. With V trimmed by 3 bases and J by 1 base, 12 bases remained unmatched. The CDR3 DNA reads as TGCGCCAGCAGCTCAATGACAGGGGGCCTTAATAAGAACACTGAAGCTTTCTTT. As protein: CASSSMTGGLNKNTEAFF.

This rearrangement joins TRBV2 to TRBJ1-1, with D unresolved. With 10 bases removed from V and 0 bases from J, the gap between germline ends came to 12 bases. CDR1 and CDR2 (germline): SNHLY, FYNNEI. This CDR3 comprises 13 residues. CDR3 region: CATTPALNTEAFF. The CDR3 DNA follows: TGTGCCACCACTCCTGCATTGAACACTGAAGCTTTCTTT.

The chain is built from TRBV5-4 and TRBJ1-2; 8 bases align to TRBD1. After removal of 5 bases from V and 7 bases from J, the junction contained 10 bases not matched to a gene. This CDR3 spans 14 amino acids. CDR1 SGHNT and CDR2 YYREEE come from the germline V gene (reference sequence). For the CDR3, the DNA is TGTGCCAGCAGACAAAGTGGACAGGGCGTTGGCTACACCTTC. The encoded protein is CASRQSGQGVGYTF.

The V and J genes are TRBV5-1 and TRBJ2-5, with D possibly matching TRBD1 (6 bases). The V gene's germline CDR1 is SGHRS and CDR2 YFSETQ. The CDR3 is 14 amino acids. V was clipped by 2 bases and J by 4 bases, with 12 bases between them. This CDR3 reads CASSFNRAGETQYF. Written as DNA, the CDR3 is TGCGCCAGCAGCTTCAACAGGGCCGGAGAGACCCAGTACTTC.

The chain combines TRBV5-1 with TRBJ2-7; 14 bases are a match to TRBD2. Unmatched junction bases numbered 10, after V lost 3 bases and J lost 2 bases. Germline V gene lookup returns CDR1 SGHRS and CDR2 YFSETQ. CDR3 size: 18 residues. CDR3 sequence (DNA): TGCGCCAGCAGCTCAACGACTAGCGGGAGGGATAACCCCTACGAGCAGTACTTC. Translated, it gives CASSSTTSGRDNPYEQYF. Variable domain in full (rest from reference TRBV5-1 and TRBJ2-7): KAGVTQTPRYLIKTRGQQVTLSCSPISGHRSVSWYQQTPGQGLQFLFEYFSETQRNKGNFPGRFSGRQFSNSRSEMNVSTLELGDSALYLCASSSTTSGRDNPYEQYFGPGTRLTVT.

V gene TRBV7-2 combines with J gene TRBJ1-5; 7 bases fit TRBD1. This CDR3 contains 15 residues. V lost 4 bases, J lost 0 bases, and 3 bases stayed unmatched. CDR1 is SGHTA, CDR2 FQGNSA, per germline. The CDR3 loop reads CASSSGQHSNQPQHF. In DNA form, the CDR3 reads TGTGCCAGCAGCTCGGGACAGCATAGCAATCAGCCCCAGCATTTT.

CDR3 in amino acids: CATSRGPTGTGGAPGGANVLTF. The CDR3 DNA reads TGTGCCACCAGCAGAGGCCCAACCGGGACAGGGGGCGCCCCGGGAGGGGCCAACGTCCTGACTTTC. The V gene is TRBV15, the J gene TRBJ2-6; TRBD1 matches 12 bases. CDR3 size: 22 residues. The germline V gene has CDR1 LNHNV and CDR2 YYDKDF (reference sequence). After removal of 1 base from V and 4 bases from J, the junction contained 17 bases not matched to a gene.

This rearrangement joins TRBV28 to TRBJ2-7; weak D call: TRBD1 (6 bases). The CDR3 length is 11 residues. Trimming stripped 8 bases from V and 7 bases from J, with 12 bases between. Germline assignment: CDR1 MDHEN and CDR2 SYDVKM. In DNA form, the CDR3 reads TGTGCCAGCGTACAGGGAATGGAGCAGTACTTC. Translation gives CASVQGMEQYF.

V is TRBV28 and J is TRBJ2-1; 8 positions match TRBD2. J was trimmed by 5 bases and V by 6 bases; bases with no gene match: 6. Germline V gene data show CDR1 as MDHEN and CDR2 as SYDVKM. CDR3 length: 14 amino acids. CDR3 protein: CASSAGLGDNEQFF. CDR3 sequence (DNA): TGTGCCAGCAGCGCGGGACTAGGGGACAATGAGCAGTTCTTC.

The genes are TRBV7-9 and TRBJ2-3, with 9 bases that match TRBD1. Germline CDR1 is SEHNR and CDR2 is FQNEAQ (reference sequence). The CDR3 has 14 residues. Trimming removed 3 bases from V and 4 bases from J; junction bases left unmatched: 2. The CDR3 is CASSFRQGADTQYF. CDR3 nucleotides: TGTGCCAGCAGCTTTCGACAGGGGGCAGATACGCAGTATTTT.

This clone occurred once. V gene TRBV4-1 combines with J gene TRBJ1-5; 8 bases align to TRBD1. CDR1 and CDR2 (germline): MGHRA, YSYEKL. The CDR3 extends over 15 amino acids. The V segment lost 0 bases and the J segment 5 bases; nucleotides outside the gene matches: 3. The CDR3 here is CASSQEDRADQPQHF. The CDR3 DNA reads TGCGCCAGCAGCCAAGAGGACAGGGCGGATCAGCCCCAGCATTTT.